This T cell receptor (beta chain) stems from a study of identical twins (dated by TCRdb to between 2015 and 2016). Context from the whole study: The study deep-sequenced TCR alpha and beta repertoires from monozygotic twins, unrelated adults of various ages and cord blood to test whether fetal clonotypes persist. To rule out contamination, replicate twin experiments were performed at different times with different library preparation protocols.

This clonotype turned up a few times. It has no known antigen specificity. Within one base of it there is no much larger clone, and no base qualities were kept. The library was generated by 5' RACE. These reads were obtained on an Illumina HiSeq 2000. A universal primer binding site was introduced by template switching, and a unique molecular identifier was present in the final cDNA, enabling accurate counting of TCR cDNA molecules. First-strand cDNA for TCR alpha and beta chains was synthesized from specific primers in the conserved constant-segment region. To control for contamination, every cDNA library carried two barcodes: a SMART-Mk sample barcode plus Illumina barcodes. TruSeq adapter sequences, together with Illumina sample barcodes, were added in two successive PCR steps. TCR alpha and beta cDNA libraries were sequenced on the Illumina HiSeq platform with custom primers. The study's processing was this. MiGEC processed the raw reads to extract unique molecular identifiers, while MiXCR was used to determine the CDR3 positions. Recombination models were inferred per individual with the repgenHMM and IGoR tools using an EM algorithm. The analysis of shared clonotypes was done with the tcR package in R, with sharing normalized by the product of cloneset sizes. Out-of-frame nonproductive sequences were analyzed to study raw recombination free of thymic and clonal selection effects. The raw public data were reprocessed by TCRdb itself: fastp quality trimming at Q25, MiXCR clonotype calling, in-frame beta chains only. Every distinct CDR3 protein forms one entry, paired with its most common genes and DNA. These V and J calls rely on TCRdb rather than the paper's analysis. In all, the sample holds approximately 680,000 distinct CDR3 sequences, and 7% to 7.5% of those were seen once. Jointly, the top ten make up 1.5% to 2% of the sample.

Beyond this particular receptor, the publication reports: In beta out-of-frame sequences, excess twin sharing was weaker, because having fewer shared sequences lowered the signal-to-noise ratio. Recombination models systematically underestimated out-of-frame TCR alpha sharing in monozygotic twins but agreed with sharing between unrelated individuals. Compared with coincidental sharing between unrelated individuals, an excess of low generation-probability sequences was observed among out-of-frame TCR alpha sequences shared between twins. Fewer insertions were carried by abundant cord blood beta clonotypes; a weaker similar trend was observed in young adult naive repertoires, while no such trend was observed in memory repertoires. Because the same donors could not be followed over many years, the conclusions relied on cross-sectional statistical analysis. Zero-insertion analyses could be partly confounded by invariant T cells such as MAIT and iNKT, although diverse VJ usage argued against such confounding for most clonotypes.

Every donor in the study was a healthy Caucasian. Three pairs of female monozygotic twins, all aged about 18 to 30 years, were included in the twin cohort. Peripheral blood mononuclear cells were used as the source from which RNA for TCR libraries was isolated. The germline V gene supplies CDR1 SQVTM and CDR2 ANQGSEA. The cysteine opens and the phenylalanine closes a CDR3 of 13 amino acids. The entry retains the CDR3 DNA only, 39 bases that are in frame from base 1. Trimming removed 5 bases from V and 1 base from J, leaving 11 bases between the germline ends. The same sample was also used in a study of yellow fever vaccine responses in identical twins. That second publication adds: According to the authors, in identical twins the way T cells responded to vaccination appeared partly convergent and partly personalized. The study precisely tracked vaccine-responding T cell clones in identical twins.

Recombination connected TRBV29-1 to TRBJ1-1, with no D gene named confidently. Sequencing used PBMCs. The sequence was collected from a woman between 18 and 30 years old in good health. CDR3 sequence: CSVIVTANTEAFF. The sequenced DNA: TGCAGCGTTATTGTAACAGCGAACACTGAAGCTTTCTTT.